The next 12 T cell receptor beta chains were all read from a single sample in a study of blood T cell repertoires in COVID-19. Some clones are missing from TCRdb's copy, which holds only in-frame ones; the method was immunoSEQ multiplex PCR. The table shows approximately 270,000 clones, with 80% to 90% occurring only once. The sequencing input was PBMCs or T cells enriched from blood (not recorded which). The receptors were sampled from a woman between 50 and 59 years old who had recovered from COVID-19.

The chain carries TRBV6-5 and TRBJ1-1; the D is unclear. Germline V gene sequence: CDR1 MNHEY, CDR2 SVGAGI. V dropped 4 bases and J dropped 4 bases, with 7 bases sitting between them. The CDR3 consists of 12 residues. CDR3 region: CASSWRGTEAFF. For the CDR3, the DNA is TGTGCCAGCAGTTGGAGAGGCACTGAAGCTTTCTTT.

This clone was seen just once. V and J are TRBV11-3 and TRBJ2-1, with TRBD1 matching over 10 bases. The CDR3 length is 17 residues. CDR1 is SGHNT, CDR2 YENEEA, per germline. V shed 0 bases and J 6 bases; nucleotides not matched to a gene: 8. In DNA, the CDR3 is TGTGCCAGCAGCTTAGATGGGGTGACAGGGGGCCGCAATGAGCAGTTCTTC. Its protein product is CASSLDGVTGGRNEQFF.

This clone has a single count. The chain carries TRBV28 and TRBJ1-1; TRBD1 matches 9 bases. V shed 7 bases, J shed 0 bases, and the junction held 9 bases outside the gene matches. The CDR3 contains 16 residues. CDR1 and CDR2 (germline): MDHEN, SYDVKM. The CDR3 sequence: CASNPGDRAMNTEAFF. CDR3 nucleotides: TGTGCCAGCAATCCGGGGGACAGGGCTATGAACACTGAAGCTTTCTTT.

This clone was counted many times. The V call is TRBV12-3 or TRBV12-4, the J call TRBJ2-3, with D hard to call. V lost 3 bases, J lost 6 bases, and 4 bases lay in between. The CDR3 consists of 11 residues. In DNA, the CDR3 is TGTGCCAGCAGTTTGGGCGATACGCAGTATTTT. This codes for CASSLGDTQYF.

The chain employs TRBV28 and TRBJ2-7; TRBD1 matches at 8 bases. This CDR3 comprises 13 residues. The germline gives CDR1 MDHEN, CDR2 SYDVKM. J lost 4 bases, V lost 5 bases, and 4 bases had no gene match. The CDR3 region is CASSQGAEYEQYF. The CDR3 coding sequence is TGTGCCAGCAGTCAGGGGGCCGAGTACGAGCAGTACTTC.

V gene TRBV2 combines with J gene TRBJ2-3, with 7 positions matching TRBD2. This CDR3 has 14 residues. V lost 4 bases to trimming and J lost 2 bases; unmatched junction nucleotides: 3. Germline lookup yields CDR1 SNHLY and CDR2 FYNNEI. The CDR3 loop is CASSGEGFTDTQYF. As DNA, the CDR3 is TGTGCCAGCAGTGGGGAGGGCTTCACAGATACGCAGTATTTT.

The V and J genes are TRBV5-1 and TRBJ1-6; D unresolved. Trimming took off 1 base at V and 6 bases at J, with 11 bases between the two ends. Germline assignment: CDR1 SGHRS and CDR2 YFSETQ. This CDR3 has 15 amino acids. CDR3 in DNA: TGCGCCAGCAGCTTGTTAGGACTGGTTAATTCACCCCTCCACTTT. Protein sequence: CASSLLGLVNSPLHF. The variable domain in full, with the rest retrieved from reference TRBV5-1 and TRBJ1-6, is KAGVTQTPRYLIKTRGQQVTLSCSPISGHRSVSWYQQTPGQGLQFLFEYFSETQRNKGNFPGRFSGRQFSNSRSEMNVSTLELGDSALYLCASSLLGLVNSPLHFGNGTRLTVT.

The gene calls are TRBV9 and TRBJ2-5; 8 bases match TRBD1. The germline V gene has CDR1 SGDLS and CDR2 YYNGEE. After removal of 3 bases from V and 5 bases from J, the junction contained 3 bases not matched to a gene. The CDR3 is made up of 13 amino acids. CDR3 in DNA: TGTGCCAGCAGCGGTTGGACAGGGGAGACCCAGTACTTC. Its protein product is CASSGWTGETQYF.

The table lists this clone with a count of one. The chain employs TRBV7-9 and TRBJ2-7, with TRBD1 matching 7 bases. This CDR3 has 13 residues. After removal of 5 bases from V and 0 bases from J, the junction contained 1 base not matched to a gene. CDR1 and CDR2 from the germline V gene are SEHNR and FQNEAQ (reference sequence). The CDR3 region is CASSTGASYEQYF. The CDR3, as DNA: TGTGCCAGCAGCACAGGGGCCTCCTACGAGCAGTACTTC.

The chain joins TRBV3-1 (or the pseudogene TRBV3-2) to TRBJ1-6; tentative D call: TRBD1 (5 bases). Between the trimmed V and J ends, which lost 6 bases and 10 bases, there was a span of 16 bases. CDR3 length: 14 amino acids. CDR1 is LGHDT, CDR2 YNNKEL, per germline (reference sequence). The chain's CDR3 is CASRTVSETSPLHF. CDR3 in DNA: TGTGCCAGCAGGACAGTGAGCGAGACCTCACCCCTCCACTTT.

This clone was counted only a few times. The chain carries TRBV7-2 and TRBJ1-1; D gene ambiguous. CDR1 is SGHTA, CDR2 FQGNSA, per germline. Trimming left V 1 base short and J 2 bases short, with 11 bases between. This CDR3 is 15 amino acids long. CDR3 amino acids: CASSLDSSGNTEAFF. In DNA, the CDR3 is TGTGCCAGCAGCTTAGATTCTTCAGGAAACACTGAAGCTTTCTTT.

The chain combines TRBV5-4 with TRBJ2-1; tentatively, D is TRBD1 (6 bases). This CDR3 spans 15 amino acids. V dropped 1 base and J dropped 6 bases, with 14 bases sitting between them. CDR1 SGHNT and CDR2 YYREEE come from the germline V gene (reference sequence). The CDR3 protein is CASSLSGASSNEQFF. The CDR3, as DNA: TGTGCCAGCAGCTTGTCAGGGGCAAGTAGCAATGAGCAGTTCTTC.